One and the same sample provided the 14 T cell receptor beta chains below, sequenced in a study of blood T cell repertoires in COVID-19. The assay was immunoSEQ multiplex PCR, and TCRdb's table has in-frame clones only and misses some. The data contain 150,000 to 200,000 clones, 85% to 90% of them singletons. The sequenced material came from peripheral blood. Receptors were obtained from a man in his forties with active or convalescent COVID-19.

This clone occurred once. This chain uses TRBV18 with TRBJ2-7; 7 bases line up with TRBD1. Germline V gene lookup returns CDR1 KGHSH and CDR2 LQKENI. This CDR3 has 14 residues. Trimming took 2 bases from V and 2 from J; bases not matched to a gene: 3. CDR3 sequence: CASSPTQGAYEQYF. CDR3 nucleotide sequence: TGTGCCAGCTCACCAACTCAGGGGGCCTACGAGCAGTACTTC.

This clone was counted a single time. The rearrangement uses TRBV29-1 and TRBJ1-4; TRBD1 matches at 12 bases. V lost 4 bases, J lost 10 bases, and 7 bases stayed unmatched. This CDR3 is built from 14 residues. Germline loops: CDR1 SQVTM, CDR2 ANQGSEA. This CDR3 is CSVATGTGGAKLFF. The CDR3 region has the DNA TGCAGCGTTGCCACCGGGACAGGGGGCGCAAAACTGTTTTTT.

The CDR3 sequence is CASSFGTGSGNTIYF. CDR3 DNA: TGTGCCAGCAGTTTCGGGACAGGGTCCGGAAACACCATATATTTT. V usage is TRBV6-5 and J usage is TRBJ1-3; 9 nucleotides align to TRBD1. CDR3 length: 15 amino acids. Germline loops: CDR1 MNHEY, CDR2 SVGAGI. J lost 4 bases, V lost 4 bases, and 5 bases had no gene match.

The chain joins TRBV30 to TRBJ1-1; TRBD1 matches at 8 bases. V shed 1 base and J 4 bases; nucleotides not matched to a gene: 5. The CDR3 is 14 residues long. Germline V gene sequence: CDR1 GTSNPN, CDR2 SVGIG (reference sequence). For the CDR3, the DNA is TGTGCCTGGAGTGGGGACAGGTCGGGCACTGAAGCTTTCTTT. Residues: CAWSGDRSGTEAFF.

CDR3 sequence: CASRTENIQYF. The CDR3 DNA is TGTGCCAGCAGAACGGAAAACATTCAGTACTTC. The chain combines TRBV2 with TRBJ2-4, with D unresolved. From germline, CDR1 is SNHLY and CDR2 FYNNEI. The V end was cut by 6 bases, the J end by 5 bases, with 5 bases between. The CDR3 length is 11 residues.

V gene TRBV11-2 combines with J gene TRBJ2-2, with D possibly matching TRBD1 (5 bases). The germline V and J ends were trimmed by 4 bases and 0 bases, with 15 bases remaining between them. The CDR3 contains 17 residues. Per germline, CDR1 SGHAT and CDR2 FQNNGV. CDR3 DNA sequence: TGTGCCAGCAGCTCAGACAGAAACGCCGCGAACACCGGGGAGCTGTTTTTT. Its translation: CASSSDRNAANTGELFF.

J is TRBJ2-5 and V is TRBV5-6, with 11 bases lining up with TRBD2. The CDR3 extends over 16 amino acids. Germline assignment: CDR1 SGHDT and CDR2 YYEEEE. V was clipped by 6 bases and J by 3 bases; unmatched bases: 10. The CDR3 protein is CASTQTVSGREETQYF. The CDR3 coding sequence is TGTGCCAGCACCCAGACCGTTAGCGGGAGGGAAGAGACCCAGTACTTC.

The DNA for the CDR3 is TGTGCCAGCAGCCCCGGGACAGGGGAATCTGGGCAGTACTTC. As protein: CASSPGTGESGQYF. The rearrangement uses TRBV5-4 and TRBJ2-7; 10 nucleotides agree with TRBD1. V trimming: 4 bases; J trimming: 9 bases; junction bases outside the gene matches: 10. Germline CDR1 reads SGHNT; CDR2 reads YYREEE (reference sequence). The CDR3 totals 14 residues. Based on the CDR3 plus reference TRBV5-4 and TRBJ2-7, the full variable domain is ETGVTQSPTHLIKTRGQQVTLRCSSQSGHNTVSWYQQALGQGPQFIFQYYREEENGRGNFPPRFSGLQFPNYSSELNVNALELDDSALYLCASSPGTGESGQYFGPGTRLTVT.

V gene TRBV6-6 combines with J gene TRBJ1-2; D not certain. Germline CDR1 MNHNY, CDR2 SVGAGI (reference sequence). This CDR3 has 14 residues. Trimming removed 6 bases from V and 3 bases from J, with 14 bases in between. Here the CDR3 DNA reads TGTGCCAGCAGCCGGGTCCCCCTGGACTATGGCTACACCTTC. Its protein is CASSRVPLDYGYTF.

This rearrangement joins TRBV5-1 to TRBJ1-3; tentative D call: TRBD1 (5 bases). Germline-derived CDR1 and CDR2 are SGHRS and YFSETQ. The CDR3 totals 14 residues. V lost 4 bases and J lost 2, with 10 bases in between. This chain's CDR3 is CASSSQGAGNTIYF. The CDR3 DNA reads as TGCGCCAGCAGCAGCCAGGGTGCTGGAAACACCATATATTTT.

The chain uses TRBV19 and TRBJ1-2, with D unclear. Germline loops: CDR1 LNHDA, CDR2 SQIVND (reference sequence). The V and J ends lost 2 bases and 4 bases respectively, with 20 bases between them. The CDR3 extends over 17 amino acids. The CDR3 coding sequence is TGTGCCAGTAGTATAAGAGGGTTTGGTGTCCCAACCTATGGCTACACCTTC. Translated: CASSIRGFGVPTYGYTF. Drawing the rest from reference TRBV19 and TRBJ1-2, the complete variable domain is DGGITQSPKYLFRKEGQNVTLSCEQNLNHDAMYWYRQDPGQGLRLIYYSQIVNDFQKGDIAEGYSVSREKKESFPLTVTSAQKNPTAFYLCASSIRGFGVPTYGYTFGSGTRLTVV.

CDR3 coding DNA: TGTGCCAGCAGCCCCCGGACAGGATTGAGCTCTGGGGCCAACGTCCTGACTTTC. Its translation: CASSPRTGLSSGANVLTF. J is TRBJ2-6 and V is TRBV7-9, with TRBD1 matching over 7 bases. Per the germline V gene, CDR1 is SEHNR and CDR2 is FQNEAQ (reference sequence). CDR3 length: 18 amino acids. The junction had 10 bases not matched to a gene; V was cut back by 5 bases and J by 0 bases.

The chain joins TRBV19 to TRBJ1-4; tentative D call: TRBD1 (6 bases). V was clipped by 4 bases and J by 6 bases, with 15 bases between them. Germline loops: CDR1 LNHDA, CDR2 SQIVND (reference sequence). This CDR3 region has 15 residues. The CDR3 bases are TGTGCCAGTAGTACGAGGACAGTAAGAGATGAAAAACTGTTTTTT. Its protein is CASSTRTVRDEKLFF. Using reference TRBV19 and TRBJ1-4 for the parts outside the CDR3, the full variable domain is DGGITQSPKYLFRKEGQNVTLSCEQNLNHDAMYWYRQDPGQGLRLIYYSQIVNDFQKGDIAEGYSVSREKKESFPLTVTSAQKNPTAFYLCASSTRTVRDEKLFFGSGTQLSVL.

V gene TRBV29-1 combines with J gene TRBJ2-3, with D perhaps matching TRBD2 (6 bases). CDR1 and CDR2 from the germline V gene are SQVTM and ANQGSEA. The CDR3 runs to 12 residues. The ends were cut back, 3 bases at V and 6 bases at J, with 10 bases in the middle. The CDR3 spells CSVDGGGDTQYF. DNA for the CDR3: TGCAGCGTTGACGGTGGGGGGGATACGCAGTATTTT.